The source of this T cell receptor (beta chain) is a study of blood T cell repertoires in COVID-19. Study details: Samples came from the United States, Italy and Spain, spanning acute and convalescent COVID-19. PBMCs, B-cell-depleted T cells, or T cells provided the cDNA or gDNA that made up the material.

Original methodology: Amplifying reference gene primers gave estimates of nucleated cell counts. Only in-frame clones appear in the TCRdb table, and some are missing; sequencing was by immunoSEQ multiplex PCR. The V and J calls and clone size were taken over from that table, and D and trimming were inferred from the DNA. The data contain about 130,000 clones, roughly 92% of them seen just once; the ten biggest clones take up about 2%. Specimen: peripheral blood. The TCR sequence derives from a man aged 45 to 65 with COVID-19, enrolled during active disease.

CDR3 amino acids: CSALSVSGNTIYF. The CDR3 DNA is TGCAGCGCCCTAAGCGTCTCTGGAAACACCATATATTTT. V gene TRBV29-1 combines with J gene TRBJ1-3; D is uncertain. CDR3 length equals 13 residues. Germline V gene data show CDR1 as SQVTM and CDR2 as ANQGSEA. V was clipped by 7 bases and J by 0 bases, with 10 bases between them.